Here is one T cell receptor (beta chain) with its context. This sample is drawn from a study of PD-1 blockade in classical Hodgkin lymphoma. The time point is: cycle 4 day 1 (C4D1), after 6 weeks of nivolumab. Each and every patient relapsed after autologous stem cell transplantation, and patients got differing brentuximab vedotin exposure. Clones were sequenced by immunoSEQ multiplex PCR, and TCRdb holds only the in-frame ones, with some missing. The table lists some 52,000 clones, about nine tenths of them singletons. The material sequenced was peripheral blood mononuclear cells (PBMCs), taken before the fourth cycle of nivolumab. The sequence was collected from a human donor with classical Hodgkin lymphoma.

The DNA for the CDR3 is TGCGCCAGCAAGAAGTCGGGTCCTTTGTCACCCCTCCACTTT. It translates to CASKKSGPLSPLHF. V and J are TRBV5-1 and TRBJ1-6; D gene uncertain. V lost 6 bases, J lost 10 bases, and 17 bases lay in between. Germline V lookup: CDR1 SGHRS, CDR2 YFSETQ. This CDR3 contains 14 residues.